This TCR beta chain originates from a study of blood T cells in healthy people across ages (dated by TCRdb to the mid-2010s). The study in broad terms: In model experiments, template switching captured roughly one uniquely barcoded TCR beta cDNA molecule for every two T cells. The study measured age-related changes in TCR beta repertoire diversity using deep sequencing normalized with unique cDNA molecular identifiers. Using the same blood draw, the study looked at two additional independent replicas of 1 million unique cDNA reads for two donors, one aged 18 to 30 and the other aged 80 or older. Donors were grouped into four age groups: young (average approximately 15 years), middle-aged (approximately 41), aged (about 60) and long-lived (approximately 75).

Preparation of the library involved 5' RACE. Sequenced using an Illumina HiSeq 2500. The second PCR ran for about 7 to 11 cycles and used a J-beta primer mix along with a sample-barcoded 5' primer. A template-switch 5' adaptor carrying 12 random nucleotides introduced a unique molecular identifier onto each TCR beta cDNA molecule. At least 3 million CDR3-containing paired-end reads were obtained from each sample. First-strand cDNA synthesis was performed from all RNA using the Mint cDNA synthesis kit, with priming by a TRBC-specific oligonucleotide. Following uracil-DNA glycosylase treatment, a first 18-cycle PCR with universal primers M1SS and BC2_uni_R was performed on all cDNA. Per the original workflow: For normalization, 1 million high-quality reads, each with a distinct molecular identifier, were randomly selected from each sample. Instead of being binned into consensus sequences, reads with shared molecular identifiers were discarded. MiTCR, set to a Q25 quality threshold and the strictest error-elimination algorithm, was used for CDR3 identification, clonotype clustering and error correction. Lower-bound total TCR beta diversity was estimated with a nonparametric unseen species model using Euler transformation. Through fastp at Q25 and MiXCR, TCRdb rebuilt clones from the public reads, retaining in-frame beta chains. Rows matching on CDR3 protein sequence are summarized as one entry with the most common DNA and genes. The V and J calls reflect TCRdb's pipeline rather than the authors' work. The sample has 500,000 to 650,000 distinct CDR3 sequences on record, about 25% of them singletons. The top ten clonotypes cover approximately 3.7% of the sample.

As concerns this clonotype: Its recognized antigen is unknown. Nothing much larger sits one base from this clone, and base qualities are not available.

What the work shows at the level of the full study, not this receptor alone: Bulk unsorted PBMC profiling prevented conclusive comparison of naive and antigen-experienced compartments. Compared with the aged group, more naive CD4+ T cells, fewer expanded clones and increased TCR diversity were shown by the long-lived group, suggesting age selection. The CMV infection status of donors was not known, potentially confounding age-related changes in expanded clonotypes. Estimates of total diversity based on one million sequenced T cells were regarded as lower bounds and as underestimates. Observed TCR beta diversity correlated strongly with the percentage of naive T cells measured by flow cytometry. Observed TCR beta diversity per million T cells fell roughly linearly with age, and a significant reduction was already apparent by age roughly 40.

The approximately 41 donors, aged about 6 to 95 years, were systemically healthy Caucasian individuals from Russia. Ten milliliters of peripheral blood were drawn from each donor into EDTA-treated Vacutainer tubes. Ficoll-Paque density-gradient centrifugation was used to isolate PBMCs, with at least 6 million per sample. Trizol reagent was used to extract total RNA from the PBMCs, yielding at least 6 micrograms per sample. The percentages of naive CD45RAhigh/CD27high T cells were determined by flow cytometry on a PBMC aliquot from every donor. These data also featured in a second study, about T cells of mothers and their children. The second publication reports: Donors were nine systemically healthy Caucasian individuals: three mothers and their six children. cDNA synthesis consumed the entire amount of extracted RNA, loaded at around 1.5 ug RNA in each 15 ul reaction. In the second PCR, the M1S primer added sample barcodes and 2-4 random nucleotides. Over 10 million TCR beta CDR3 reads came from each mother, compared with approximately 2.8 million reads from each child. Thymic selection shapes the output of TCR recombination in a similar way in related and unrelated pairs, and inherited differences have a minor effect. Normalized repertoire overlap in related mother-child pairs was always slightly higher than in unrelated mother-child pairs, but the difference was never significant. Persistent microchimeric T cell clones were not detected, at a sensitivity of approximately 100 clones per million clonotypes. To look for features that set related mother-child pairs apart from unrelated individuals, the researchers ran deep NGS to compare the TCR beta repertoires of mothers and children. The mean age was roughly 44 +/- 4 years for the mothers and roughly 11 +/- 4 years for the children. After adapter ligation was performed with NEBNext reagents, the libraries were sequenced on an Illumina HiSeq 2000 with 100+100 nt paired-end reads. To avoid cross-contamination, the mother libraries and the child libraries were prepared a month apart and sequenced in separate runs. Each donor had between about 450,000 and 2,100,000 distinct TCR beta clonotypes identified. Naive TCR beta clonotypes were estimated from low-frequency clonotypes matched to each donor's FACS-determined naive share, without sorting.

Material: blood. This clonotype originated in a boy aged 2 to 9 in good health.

CDR3 region: CSVGWRGEQFF. The nucleotide sequence is given as TGCAGCGTTGGATGGAGAGGTGAGCAGTTCTTC. The sequence is built from TRBV29-1 and TRBJ2-1; no D gene is confidently identified. CDR1 and CDR2 are drawn from the germline V gene: SQVTM, ANQGSEA. V is pared back by 4 bases and J by 9 bases, with 10 bases lying between the germline termini. The CDR3 runs 11 residues from the cysteine to the phenylalanine. Just CDR3 DNA is preserved here, 33 bases in frame from base 1.